What follows describes a single T cell receptor beta chain. This record belongs to a study of cytomegalovirus exposure and HLA in healthy donors. The PCR ran on 60 Vbeta and 13 Jbeta primers. Sequencing used immunoSEQ multiplex PCR; TCRdb keeps in-frame clones, though not all of them. The sample gives 150,000 or so clones, approximately 80% of which show up once; around 9.1% is in the top ten. Input material: PBMCs. The receptor's source is a male donor in good health and CMV-seropositive.

The CDR3 loop reads CASSVNTGFGANVLTF. DNA of the CDR3: TGTGCCAGCAGCGTCAATACAGGGTTTGGGGCCAACGTCCTGACTTTC. This chain connects TRBV9 to TRBJ2-6, with D tentatively TRBD1 (6 bases). The CDR3 consists of 16 residues. V lost 2 bases and J 3 bases, leaving 12 bases between the germline ends. Per germline, CDR1 SGDLS and CDR2 YYNGEE.